The rows below give T cell receptor beta chains drawn from one sample of a study of shared clonotypes between healthy human individuals. Generated by immunoSEQ multiplex PCR, the TCRdb table keeps only in-frame clones and is missing some. The table has approximately 1.1 million clones, about 84% seen once. Material: memory CD4+ T cells from PBMCs. Receptors were obtained from a young man in good health. Some clones in this sample may be carry-over from other donors' samples. The conserved cysteine and the conserved F or W are not part of the CDR3 here.

v_gene: TRBV28
CDR3aa: ASTGPGRANTEAF

v_gene: TRBV7-6
CDR3aa: ASSLGSGFIQPQH

v_gene: TRBV7-9
CDR3aa: ASSFSRGSTDTQY

v_gene: TRBV7-2
CDR3aa: ASSWLAGGTDTQY

v_gene: TRBV10-1
CDR3aa: ASSGTSQETQY

v_gene: TRBV11-2
CDR3aa: ASSSPSGRAYEQY

v_gene: TRBV27
CDR3aa: ASSTPTSGSHEQY

v_gene: TRBV5-1
CDR3aa: ASSFSVVGASYEQY

v_gene: TRBV10-3
CDR3aa: AISAEPHQPQH

v_gene: TRBV18
CDR3aa: ASSPLGRVQF

v_gene: TRBV28
CDR3aa: ASSLGDSRSEQY

v_gene: TRBV2
CDR3aa: ASSAGTVNTEAF

v_gene: TRBV2
CDR3aa: ASSVHFPLYEQY

v_gene: TRBV11-2
CDR3aa: ASSFGLADTGELF

v_gene: TRBV11-1
CDR3aa: ASSLSWVKGANVLT

v_gene: TRBV15
CDR3aa: ATSRGVGTGANVLT

v_gene: TRBV5-1
CDR3aa: ASSRRSLAADTDTQY

v_gene: TRBV7-2
CDR3aa: ASSLAGGPNEQF

v_gene: TRBV5-1
CDR3aa: ASSLEAGLYEKLF

v_gene: TRBV4-1
CDR3aa: ASSQSGTSGFYEQY

v_gene: TRBV27
CDR3aa: ASSPLVRMNTEAF

v_gene: TRBV5-1
CDR3aa: ASSPHSGQGNTGELF

v_gene: TRBV6-1
CDR3aa: ASSEANLGLAGYQETQY

v_gene: TRBV15
CDR3aa: ATRPRQGSYEQY

v_gene: TRBV5-6
CDR3aa: ASSSSGTGFYEQY

v_gene: TRBV7-2
CDR3aa: ASSLAGTSEETQY

v_gene: TRBV5-6
CDR3aa: ASSLAPGSSMEGYT

v_gene: TRBV2
CDR3aa: ASSEAGGTEAF

v_gene: TRBV7-3
CDR3aa: ASSLTGTADEQY